This entry features one TCR beta chain sequence. Its specific antigen is unknown. Base quality data are lacking; no much larger clone is found one base away. There are 13 amino acids in the CDR3, from cysteine to phenylalanine inclusive. Only the CDR3 DNA is retained, 39 bases long and in frame from the first base. The germline V end is reduced by 6 bases and the J end by 7 bases; junction bases left unmatched: 3. Per the germline V gene, MNHNS is the CDR1 and SASEGT is the CDR2. This entry comes from a study of shared clonotypes between healthy human individuals (dated by TCRdb to about 2020). A note on the overall study: Three men and two women, aged 18 to 49 years, made up the cohort. To increase sequencing depth and limit assay-specific biases, different laboratories used diverse techniques to prepare libraries and sequence TCR repertoires. Blood TCR repertoires of roughly five healthy adults were deeply sequenced to estimate repertoire size and the extent of clonotype sharing between individuals. Each donor's leukapheresis produced roughly between about 0.9 and 9.5 billion PBMCs.

The donors were healthy, HIV-negative adults with no recently reported acute infections or vaccinations. Every donor was a Caucasian adult living in Nashville, Tennessee, USA. For unsorted samples, around 90 million PBMCs were counted, and genomic DNA was extracted using the QIAamp DNA Blood Mini kit. Blood was obtained by leukapheresis, after which PBMCs were separated by Ficoll-Histopaque density gradient centrifugation and cryopreserved in liquid nitrogen vapor phase. What the work shows at the level of the full study, not this receptor alone: Because the study included a small number of donors, the genetic and exposure-history diversity represented was limited. Based on pairwise subsampling, the degree of clonotype sharing among donors was expected to be affected by sequencing depth. Sampling was limited to blood, and TCR repertoires in tissue likely differ from TCR repertoires in blood.

Using the deep immunoSEQ assay, TCR CDR3 regions were amplified from genomic DNA by multiplex PCR. Extracted genomic DNA from each cell subset was spread evenly across all wells of several immunoSEQ 96-well plates, with each plate serving as a replicate. For unsorted PBMC, each replicate PCR was loaded with about 300 ng genomic DNA, equivalent to 30,000 or so T cell genomes. Ten immunoSEQ deep assay plates were used to sequence unsorted PBMC genomic DNA. Purified libraries were measured with a Qubit 3.0 fluorometer, size-checked on a Bioanalyzer 2100, and measured again with the KAPA Library Quantification kit. A separate single-read 150-cycle Illumina NextSeq 550 flow cell was used to sequence each immunoSEQ 96-well plate. The paper's data handling went like this. Because the immunoSEQ output held only junctional sequences and lacked quality scores, the filtering could not match the filtering applied to full-length reads. To assign V/J genes and CDR3, sequences were annotated using PyIR, a Python wrapper for IgBLAST v1.9, with IMGT germline references. Reads with weak V/J assignments (E-value above 1e-6), missing CDR3, stop codons, out-of-frame junctions, or ambiguous translated residues were removed. A V3J clonotype was defined by an identical inferred V gene, J gene, and CDR3 amino acid sequence. Percentage overlap between repertoires was computed as shared unique clonotypes divided by the size of the smaller repertoire. RTK rarefaction, the Chao1 estimator, and Recon v2.1 estimates of unobserved clonotypes were used to assess repertoire richness. This is the immuneACCESS table as TCRdb keeps it, with only in-frame sequences that have V and J called. A part of the clones is gone; compared with another copy, unresolved V genes explain less than half, and the rest is unexplained. V and J calls plus clone size are reproduced from that table; the DNA served to infer D and trimming. Recorded for this sample are hundreds of thousands of clones; roughly four fifths of them occurred a single time. Together, the top ten hold about 12% of the sample.

Sequenced material: PBMCs. This sequence was found in a woman aged 40 to 49 in good health. Some clones in this sample may be carry-over from other donors' samples. Rearrangement joined TRBV6-1 to TRBJ1-5; TRBD1 aligns with 10 central bases. The CDR3 region reads CASSGTGAQPQHF. The DNA is TGTGCCAGCAGCGGGACAGGGGCCCAGCCCCAGCATTTT.